The 26 T cell receptor beta chains presented below share a single source sample, sequenced in a study of T cell repertoires in breast cancer. The expanded emulsion RT-PCR method captured paired alpha and beta chains from CD8+ T cells. Unpaired genes were suppressed by blocking oligonucleotides during a second nested PCR. TCRdb re-analysed the emulsion pairing reads in MiXCR, keeping a single row per CDR3 protein. The table lists roughly 40,000 distinct CDR3 sequences, under 60% of them singletons. The sample was CD8+ T cells. The receptors derive from a pool of human donors with breast cancer or a healthy control (not recorded which).

CDR3 coding DNA: TGTGCCAGCAGTGGGTATCAAGGGTTCCGCGAGACCCAGTACTTC. Translating gives CASSGYQGFRETQYF. This rearrangement joins TRBV25-1 to TRBJ2-5; D ambiguous. Germline CDR1 reads MGHDK; CDR2 reads SYGVNS. CDR3 length: 15 amino acids. The ends were cut back, 4 bases at V and 5 bases at J, with 17 bases in the middle.

In regard to this clonotype: At one boundary the junction diverges from the germline segment, which might be a read error. The V and J genes are TRBV20-1 and TRBJ1-1; D is unresolved. Germline V gene data show CDR1 as DFQATT and CDR2 as SNEGSKA (reference sequence). The CDR3 covers 13 residues. CDR3 sequence reads: CSAQSPYNTKAFF. The CDR3 coding sequence is TGCAGTGCTCAATCGCCATATAACACTAAAGCTTTCTTT.

J is TRBJ2-5 and V is TRBV7-9, with TRBD2 matching 7 bases. V lost 4 bases to trimming and J lost 2 bases; unmatched junction nucleotides: 7. Germline CDR1 is SEHNR and CDR2 is FQNEAQ (reference sequence). CDR3 length equals 15 residues. This chain's CDR3 is CASSSGAGLQETQYF. DNA of the CDR3: TGTGCCAGCAGCTCAGGAGCGGGGCTACAAGAGACCCAGTACTTC.

V gene TRBV10-3 combines with J gene TRBJ1-2, with 8 bases fitting TRBD1. The CDR3 runs to 15 residues. Trimming removed 6 bases from V and 6 bases from J; junction bases left unmatched: 12. Germline CDR1 is ENHRY and CDR2 is SYGVKD. CDR3 amino acids: CAISADRVIVDGYTF. In DNA form, the CDR3 reads TGTGCCATCAGCGCGGACAGGGTGATAGTGGATGGCTACACCTTC.

The chain links TRBV4-1 to TRBJ2-3; 10 bases match TRBD2. The CDR3 runs to 17 residues. Germline loops: CDR1 MGHRA, CDR2 YSYEKL. Trimming cost V 0 bases and J 7 bases; bases outside gene matches: 10. The CDR3 DNA reads TGCGCCAGCAGCCAAGATCCAAGCGGGGGGGCCGTAAATACGCAGTATTTT. This codes for CASSQDPSGGAVNTQYF.

The chain combines TRBV7-6 with TRBJ1-1; no clear D. The CDR3 consists of 12 residues. Looked up from germline, CDR1 is SGHVS and CDR2 is FNYEAQ. Trimming removed 9 bases from V and 8 bases from J, with 16 bases in between. CDR3 in amino acids: CASLDHPTEAFF. The CDR3 DNA is TGTGCCAGTCTAGATCATCCCACCGAAGCTTTCTTT. The complete variable domain, with remaining parts taken from reference TRBV7-6 and TRBJ1-1, reads GAGVSQSPRYKVTKRGQDVALRCDPISGHVSLYWYRQALGQGPEFLTYFNYEAQQDKSGLPNDRFSAERPEGSISTLTIQRTEQRDSAMYRCASLDHPTEAFFGQGTRLTVV.

This clonotype was counted a few times. The chain recombines TRBV7-9 with TRBJ2-5; 9 nucleotides align to TRBD2. CDR1 and CDR2 from the germline V gene are SEHNR and FQNEAQ (reference sequence). With V trimmed by 5 bases and J by 1 base, 5 bases remained unmatched. The CDR3 spans 15 residues. This chain's CDR3 is CASSPGLAIQETQYF. CDR3 nucleotides: TGTGCCAGCAGCCCTGGACTAGCGATCCAAGAGACCCAGTACTTC.

Only a few counts were recorded for this clonotype. The CDR3 region is CSATRADSHFYEQYF. The CDR3 nucleotides read TGCAGTGCTACGAGGGCCGACTCCCATTTTTACGAGCAGTACTTC. The J gene is TRBJ2-7, the V gene TRBV20-1, with a tentative D call TRBD2 (5 bases). CDR1 and CDR2 (germline): DFQATT, SNEGSKA (reference sequence). There are 15 residues in the CDR3. V dropped 4 bases and J dropped 4 bases, with 20 bases sitting between them.

The chain uses TRBV12-3 or TRBV12-4 and TRBJ1-1; TRBD1 aligns across 9 bases. CDR3 size: 13 residues. Losses at the gene ends were 4 bases for V and 12 bases for J; bases not matched to a gene: 9. The CDR3 spells CASSSHRGRFPFF. CDR3 nucleotide sequence: TGTGCCAGCAGTTCCCACAGGGGGCGCTTTCCTTTCTTT.

The rearrangement links TRBV20-1 to TRBJ1-1, with D maybe TRBD1 (6 bases). Germline CDR1 DFQATT, CDR2 SNEGSKA (reference sequence). Deletions cut 3 bases from V and 2 bases from J, with 19 bases between. There are 16 residues in the CDR3. The DNA of the CDR3 is TGCAGTGCTAGGGACAGTCGGGGTGGGGCCAACACTGAAGCTTTCTTT. It encodes CSARDSRGGANTEAFF.

This clonotype was observed once. This CDR3 is CASSLSPSGTYEQYF. CDR3 coding DNA: TGTGCCAGCAGCTTATCTCCTAGCGGGACCTACGAGCAGTACTTC. The genes are TRBV11-2 and TRBJ2-7; TRBD2 matches at 9 bases. Per germline, CDR1 SGHAT and CDR2 FQNNGV. This CDR3 spans 15 amino acids. Trimming cost V 2 bases and J 2 bases; bases outside gene matches: 4.

The rearrangement uses TRBV12-5 and TRBJ2-7; D not resolved. CDR3 length: 11 amino acids. The V end lost 2 bases, the J end lost 6 bases, and 5 bases lay between the germline ends. The V gene's germline CDR1 is LGHNT and CDR2 FRNRAP. CDR3 bases: TGTGCTAGTGGTTTGCACTCCGAGCAGTACTTC. Its translation: CASGLHSEQYF. Filled out from reference TRBV12-5 and TRBJ2-7, the complete variable domain reads DARVTQTPRHKVTEMGQEVTMRCQPILGHNTVFWYRQTMMQGLELLAYFRNRAPLDDSGMPKDRFSAEMPDATLATLKIQPSEPRDSAVYFCASGLHSEQYFGPGTRLTVT.

The rearrangement uses TRBV20-1 and TRBJ2-5; TRBD1 agrees at 10 bases. Looked up from germline, CDR1 is DFQATT and CDR2 is SNEGSKA (reference sequence). V lost 6 bases, J lost 5 bases, and 12 bases stayed unmatched. The CDR3 contains 15 residues. The CDR3 DNA reads TGCAGTGCCTCCCCGGACAGGGGGATGGCGGAGACCCAGTACTTC. It encodes CSASPDRGMAETQYF.

The chain combines TRBV6-6 with TRBJ1-2, with 7 bases lining up with TRBD1. This CDR3 has 14 amino acids. V lost 5 bases to trimming and J lost 6 bases; unmatched junction nucleotides: 9. CDR1 and CDR2 (germline): MNHNY, SVGAGI (reference sequence). This CDR3 reads CASSTRGGLDGYTF. The CDR3 DNA follows: TGTGCCAGCAGTACTAGAGGGGGCTTGGATGGCTACACCTTC.

The chain couples TRBV14 to TRBJ1-6; 7 nucleotides agree with TRBD1. CDR3 length: 14 residues. V lost 4 bases and J lost 6; bases outside the gene matches: 3. The V gene's germline CDR1 is SGHDN and CDR2 FVKESK. The CDR3 protein is CASSLGTVNSPLHF. For the CDR3, the DNA is TGTGCCAGCAGCCTTGGGACAGTTAATTCACCCCTCCACTTT.

This clonotype came up a few times. V usage is TRBV7-2 and J usage is TRBJ1-1; TRBD1 might be the D (5 bases). The CDR3 consists of 17 residues. CDR1 and CDR2 (germline): SGHTA, FQGNSA. Trimming left V 3 bases short and J 3 bases short, with 20 bases between. The chain's CDR3 is CASSFTRDHLRYTEAFF. The CDR3 DNA reads as TGTGCCAGCAGCTTCACGCGGGACCACCTGAGGTACACTGAAGCTTTCTTT.

Concerning this clonotype itself: A single base separates this from a much larger clone, so it may be a read error. This chain joins TRBV27 and TRBJ2-1; D perhaps matches TRBD2 (6 bases). This CDR3 is 15 amino acids long. Per the germline V gene, CDR1 is MNHEY and CDR2 is SMNVEV (reference sequence). The CDR3 DNA follows: TGTGCCAGCAATTACGGTGGACCGGGGGTAAGCGAGCAGCTCTTC. Translating it yields CASNYGGPGVSEQLF.

This clonotype was counted only a few times. V is TRBV2 and J is TRBJ2-7, with TRBD1 identical over 7 bases. CDR3 size: 14 residues. Germline V gene sequence: CDR1 SNHLY, CDR2 FYNNEI. The V gene end was trimmed by 7 bases and the J gene end by 3 bases; junction bases not matched to a gene: 9. CDR3 in DNA: TGTGCCAGCATTCCCGAGACAGGGAGCTACGAGCAGTACTTC. Translated, it gives CASIPETGSYEQYF.

Details on this clonotype: Given a much more abundant clone one base away, this may be a read error. The V and J genes are TRBV12-3 or TRBV12-4 and TRBJ1-1; 9 bases agree with TRBD1. The CDR3 sequence is 13 residues long. Trimming removed 8 bases from V and 13 bases from J; junction bases left unmatched: 14. CDR3 sequence reads: CASGTTGGGSVFF. The CDR3 region has the DNA TGTGCCAGCGGCACTACAGGGGGCGGGTCAGTTTTCTTT.

CDR3 sequence reads: CASSPNRPSGGSPLHF. In DNA, the CDR3 is TGTGCCAGCAGCCCTAACAGGCCCTCAGGCGGTTCACCCCTCCACTTT. V usage is TRBV5-4 and J usage is TRBJ1-6, with D possibly matching TRBD1 (5 bases). This CDR3 is 16 amino acids long. Between the trimmed V and J ends, which lost 4 bases and 9 bases, there was a span of 20 bases. The germline CDR1 and CDR2 sequences are SGHNT and YYREEE (reference sequence).

This clonotype was seen just once. The junction differs from germline at one of its ends, possibly a read error. This chain joins TRBV19 and TRBJ1-1, with a weak D call TRBD1 (5 bases). This CDR3 is built from 16 residues. Per the germline V gene, CDR1 is LNHDA and CDR2 is SQIVND (reference sequence). This CDR3 is CASSSPFRVVNIEAFF. DNA of the CDR3: TGTGCCAGTAGTAGCCCGTTCAGGGTTGTGAACATTGAAGCTTTCTTT.

This clonotype showed up just a few times. The chain links TRBV3-1 to TRBJ2-3; tentative D call: TRBD2 (7 bases). In germline, CDR1 is LGHDT, CDR2 YNNKEL (reference sequence). The CDR3 runs 15 residues. V lost 4 bases to trimming and J lost 0 bases, with 11 bases between them. As DNA, the CDR3 is TGTGCCAGCAGCCGTGGGGGGGCGAGCACAGATACGCAGTATTTT. This gives the protein CASSRGGASTDTQYF.

The V and J genes are TRBV3-1 and TRBJ1-2; no clear D gene. Looked up from germline, CDR1 is LGHDT and CDR2 is YNNKEL (reference sequence). The ends were cut back, 4 bases at V and 3 bases at J, with 6 bases in the middle. The CDR3 totals 12 residues. CDR3 protein: CASSLRDYGYTF. Written as DNA, the CDR3 is TGTGCCAGCAGCCTGCGGGACTATGGCTACACCTTC.

The rearrangement joins TRBV2 to TRBJ2-7; D not certain. This CDR3 contains 13 residues. V lost 4 bases and J lost 5, with 12 bases in between. CDR1 and CDR2 from the germline V gene are SNHLY and FYNNEI. CDR3 bases: TGTGCCAGCAGTGTAGCAGGCACCCACGAGCAGTACTTC. Its translation is CASSVAGTHEQYF.

The chain couples TRBV3-1 to TRBJ1-2, with D possibly matching TRBD1 (5 bases). The CDR3 extends over 14 amino acids. With 3 bases removed from V and 3 bases from J, the gap between germline ends came to 11 bases. Germline V lookup: CDR1 LGHDT, CDR2 YNNKEL (reference sequence). CDR3 amino acids: CASSQIDRDYGYTF. CDR3 DNA: TGTGCCAGCAGCCAGATCGACAGAGACTATGGCTACACCTTC.

The chain has TRBV20-1 and TRBJ2-1; no definite D call. CDR3 length: 17 amino acids. Trimming pared 0 bases from V and 5 bases from J, leaving 20 bases between. The V gene's germline CDR1 is DFQATT and CDR2 SNEGSKA (reference sequence). The DNA for the CDR3 is TGCAGTGCTAGAGATCTTTCCAGCGTCGGTGTCGACAATGAGCAGTTCTTC. Its translation is CSARDLSSVGVDNEQFF.